A selection of T cell receptor beta chains follows, all from one sample in a study of radiotherapy plus CTLA-4 blockade in lung cancer. Clones were sequenced by immunoSEQ multiplex PCR, and TCRdb holds only the in-frame ones, with some missing. The sample contains under 65,000 clones, around 79% of which appear only once. Sequences were derived from peripheral blood, sampled from a patient treated with radiotherapy plus ipilimumab. The origin of the receptors is a human donor with non-small cell lung cancer who had a complete response to radiotherapy plus ipilimumab. Each CDR3 is given with its conserved first and last residue. The D gene is left open where the match is weak. The listing skips clone size in some rows; elsewhere it reads once, few, many or a size class.

j_gene: TRBJ2-1
v_gene: TRBV7-2
abundance: NA
d_gene: TRBD2
CDR3aa: CASSLGGSMGNEQFF
CDR3nt: TGTGCCAGCAGCTTAGGCGGGAGTATGGGCAATGAGCAGTTCTTC

j_gene: TRBJ2-1
v_gene: TRBV4-3
abundance: NA
d_gene: TRBD2
CDR3aa: CASSQQAFSLTSGEGNEQFF
CDR3nt: TGCGCCAGCAGCCAACAAGCCTTTTCTTTGACTAGCGGTGAGGGGAATGAGCAGTTCTTC

j_gene: TRBJ2-1
v_gene: TRBV10-2
abundance: NA
d_gene: TRBD2
CDR3aa: CASTEPRGSEQFF
CDR3nt: TGCGCCAGCACCGAACCGCGGGGGAGTGAGCAGTTCTTC

j_gene: TRBJ1-1
v_gene: TRBV28
abundance: NA
d_gene: TRBD1
CDR3aa: CASRIGDRSNTEAFF
CDR3nt: TGTGCCAGCAGGATAGGGGACAGGAGTAACACTGAAGCTTTCTTT

j_gene: TRBJ1-2
v_gene: TRBV7-9
abundance: NA
d_gene: NA
CDR3aa: CASSKGLPTDNYGYTF
CDR3nt: TGTGCCAGCAGCAAGGGCCTCCCGACAGACAACTATGGCTACACCTTC

j_gene: TRBJ2-1
v_gene: TRBV7-2
abundance: NA
d_gene: TRBD2
CDR3aa: CASSLAVVTSGRGEQFF
CDR3nt: TGTGCCAGCAGCTTAGCGGTGGTCACTAGCGGGAGAGGTGAGCAGTTCTTC

j_gene: TRBJ1-4
v_gene: TRBV19
abundance: NA
d_gene: NA
CDR3aa: CASSAKRQTRGDEKLFF
CDR3nt: TGTGCCAGTAGTGCGAAACGACAGACCAGAGGCGATGAAAAACTGTTTTTT

j_gene: TRBJ2-5
v_gene: TRBV7-9
abundance: NA
d_gene: TRBD1
CDR3aa: CASRPAGGLQTQYF
CDR3nt: TGTGCCAGCAGACCGGCAGGGGGCCTGCAGACCCAGTACTTC

j_gene: TRBJ2-1
v_gene: TRBV6-5
abundance: NA
d_gene: TRBD2
CDR3aa: CASLSGRNQFF
CDR3nt: TGTGCCAGCTTGAGCGGGAGGAATCAGTTCTTC

j_gene: TRBJ2-5
v_gene: TRBV5-1
abundance: NA
d_gene: TRBD1
CDR3aa: CASSPTPGTGREQYF
CDR3nt: TGCGCCAGCAGCCCGACCCCGGGGACAGGGAGGGAGCAGTACTTC

j_gene: TRBJ2-1
v_gene: TRBV25-1
abundance: NA
d_gene: NA
CDR3aa: CASSEVGVASADNEQFF
CDR3nt: TGTGCCAGCAGTGAGGTCGGAGTGGCTAGCGCGGACAATGAGCAGTTCTTC

j_gene: TRBJ2-6
v_gene: TRBV7-9
abundance: few
d_gene: NA
CDR3aa: CASSRRRQEYSGANVLTF
CDR3nt: TGTGCCAGCAGCAGAAGGCGACAGGAGTACTCTGGGGCCAACGTCCTGACTTTC

j_gene: TRBJ2-3
v_gene: TRBV28
abundance: NA
d_gene: TRBD2
CDR3aa: CASARGGSTDTQYF
CDR3nt: TGTGCCAGCGCCCGCGGGGGAAGCACAGATACGCAGTATTTT

j_gene: TRBJ2-3
v_gene: TRBV7-9
abundance: NA
d_gene: NA
CDR3aa: CASSPGGSDTQYF
CDR3nt: TGTGCCAGCAGCCCAGGGGGGTCAGATACGCAGTATTTT

j_gene: TRBJ1-1
v_gene: TRBV6-6
abundance: NA
d_gene: NA
CDR3aa: CASSYHDSLGTEAFF
CDR3nt: TGTGCCAGCAGTTACCATGACAGCCTTGGCACTGAAGCTTTCTTT

j_gene: TRBJ1-1
v_gene: TRBV4-3
abundance: medium-sized
d_gene: NA
CDR3aa: CASSQDVRAGYTEAFF
CDR3nt: TGCGCCAGCAGCCAAGATGTAAGGGCAGGGTACACTGAAGCTTTCTTT

j_gene: TRBJ1-6
v_gene: TRBV5-1
abundance: NA
d_gene: NA
CDR3aa: CASSSDLGAGSPLHF
CDR3nt: TGCGCCAGCAGCTCGGATCTGGGCGCCGGTTCACCCCTCCACTTT

j_gene: TRBJ1-1
v_gene: TRBV28
abundance: NA
d_gene: NA
CDR3aa: CASIVTVGQGDTEAFF
CDR3nt: TGTGCCAGCATCGTCACCGTAGGGCAGGGCGACACTGAAGCTTTCTTT

j_gene: TRBJ1-2
v_gene: TRBV11-3
abundance: NA
d_gene: NA
CDR3aa: CASSDRTLLYGYTF
CDR3nt: TGTGCCAGCAGCGACCGGACACTACTCTATGGCTACACCTTC

j_gene: TRBJ2-7
v_gene: TRBV27
abundance: NA
d_gene: NA
CDR3aa: CASSLFGLDDEQYF
CDR3nt: TGTGCCAGCAGTTTATTCGGACTTGATGACGAGCAGTACTTC

j_gene: TRBJ1-1
v_gene: TRBV11-3
abundance: NA
d_gene: TRBD1
CDR3aa: CASSEQGEAFF
CDR3nt: TGCGCCAGCAGCGAACAGGGGGAAGCTTTCTTT

j_gene: TRBJ1-6
v_gene: TRBV28
abundance: NA
d_gene: NA
CDR3aa: CASSPSAGPYSPLHF
CDR3nt: TGTGCCAGCAGTCCCTCAGCAGGTCCCTATTCACCCCTCCACTTT

j_gene: TRBJ1-1
v_gene: TRBV7-9
abundance: NA
d_gene: NA
CDR3aa: CASSLQMTGMNTEAFF
CDR3nt: TGTGCCAGCAGCCTCCAGATGACAGGTATGAACACTGAAGCTTTCTTT

j_gene: TRBJ1-5
v_gene: TRBV5-6
abundance: few
d_gene: NA
CDR3aa: CASSFQGYQPQHF
CDR3nt: TGTGCCAGCAGCTTTCAGGGTTATCAGCCCCAGCATTTT

j_gene: TRBJ2-1
v_gene: TRBV7-6
abundance: NA
d_gene: NA
CDR3aa: CASSKQGVNEQFF
CDR3nt: TGTGCCAGCAGCAAACAGGGAGTGAATGAGCAGTTCTTC

j_gene: TRBJ1-1
v_gene: TRBV30
abundance: NA
d_gene: NA
CDR3aa: CASYGGPNTEAFF
CDR3nt: TGTGCCTCCTACGGGGGTCCGAACACTGAAGCTTTCTTT

j_gene: TRBJ1-2
v_gene: TRBV7-9
abundance: medium-sized
d_gene: NA
CDR3aa: CASSSSGGYTF
CDR3nt: TGTGCCAGCAGCTCCTCGGGGGGCTACACCTTC

j_gene: TRBJ2-2
v_gene: TRBV14
abundance: NA
d_gene: NA
CDR3aa: CASSHRQGTGELFF
CDR3nt: TGTGCCAGCAGCCATCGCCAGGGTACCGGGGAGCTGTTTTTT

j_gene: TRBJ1-6
v_gene: TRBV12-5
abundance: NA
d_gene: TRBD1
CDR3aa: CASGGLQGTNSPLHF
CDR3nt: TGTGCTAGTGGTGGGTTACAGGGGACCAATTCACCCCTCCACTTT

j_gene: TRBJ1-1
v_gene: TRBV29-1
abundance: NA
d_gene: TRBD1
CDR3aa: CSVGGTGGVTEAFF
CDR3nt: TGCAGCGTGGGAGGGACAGGGGGTGTAACTGAAGCTTTCTTT

j_gene: TRBJ1-2
v_gene: TRBV28
abundance: few
d_gene: NA
CDR3aa: CASTPRGAGGYTF
CDR3nt: TGTGCCAGCACACCACGGGGGGCGGGTGGCTACACCTTC

j_gene: TRBJ1-1
v_gene: TRBV9
abundance: NA
d_gene: NA
CDR3aa: CASSPRTGTEAFF
CDR3nt: TGTGCCAGCAGCCCCCGCACGGGCACTGAAGCTTTCTTT

j_gene: TRBJ2-5
v_gene: TRBV10-3
abundance: NA
d_gene: TRBD2
CDR3aa: CAISETSGGQETQYF
CDR3nt: TGTGCCATCAGTGAGACTAGCGGGGGGCAAGAGACCCAGTACTTC

j_gene: TRBJ2-3
v_gene: TRBV9
abundance: NA
d_gene: TRBD2
CDR3aa: CASSAGLAGGGTDTQYF
CDR3nt: TGTGCCAGCAGCGCAGGACTAGCGGGGGGTGGAACAGATACGCAGTATTTT

j_gene: TRBJ1-3
v_gene: TRBV9
abundance: few
d_gene: NA
CDR3aa: CASSADSSGNTIYF
CDR3nt: TGTGCCAGCAGCGCCGACAGCTCTGGAAACACCATATATTTT

j_gene: TRBJ1-2
v_gene: TRBV9
abundance: NA
d_gene: TRBD1
CDR3aa: CASSTRQGSHTF
CDR3nt: TGTGCCAGCAGCACCCGACAGGGGTCTCACACCTTC

j_gene: TRBJ1-1
v_gene: TRBV19
abundance: once
d_gene: NA
CDR3aa: CASSGQMNTEAFF
CDR3nt: TGTGCCAGTAGTGGACAGATGAACACTGAAGCTTTCTTT

j_gene: TRBJ2-5
v_gene: TRBV7-9
abundance: NA
d_gene: TRBD2
CDR3aa: CASSLSSGGPRETQYF
CDR3nt: TGTGCCAGCAGCTTATCTAGCGGGGGGCCCCGAGAGACCCAGTACTTC

j_gene: TRBJ2-1
v_gene: TRBV2
abundance: NA
d_gene: TRBD1
CDR3aa: CASKRQGAHNEQFF
CDR3nt: TGTGCCAGCAAGCGCCAGGGGGCCCACAATGAGCAGTTCTTC

j_gene: TRBJ2-2
v_gene: TRBV7-2
abundance: NA
d_gene: NA
CDR3aa: CASSPAEDSPNTGELFF
CDR3nt: TGTGCCAGCAGCCCAGCGGAGGACAGCCCGAACACCGGGGAGCTGTTTTTT

j_gene: TRBJ1-6
v_gene: TRBV30
abundance: once
d_gene: NA
CDR3aa: CAWKGEVHLHF
CDR3nt: TGTGCCTGGAAAGGTGAGGTACACCTCCACTTT

j_gene: TRBJ2-7
v_gene: TRBV25-1
abundance: NA
d_gene: TRBD1
CDR3aa: CASSYSGTGRGYEQYF
CDR3nt: TGTGCCAGCAGCTATTCCGGGACAGGGAGGGGTTACGAGCAGTACTTC

j_gene: TRBJ1-5
v_gene: TRBV5-1
abundance: NA
d_gene: TRBD1
CDR3aa: CASSWGDSSQPQHF
CDR3nt: TGCGCCAGCAGCTGGGGGGACAGCAGCCAGCCCCAGCATTTT

j_gene: TRBJ1-2
v_gene: TRBV7-2
abundance: NA
d_gene: NA
CDR3aa: CASSFPGVGGYTF
CDR3nt: TGTGCCAGCAGCTTCCCGGGGGTCGGGGGCTACACCTTC

j_gene: TRBJ1-1
v_gene: TRBV5-6
abundance: NA
d_gene: NA
CDR3aa: CASVYRANTEAFF
CDR3nt: TGTGCCAGCGTTTACAGGGCGAACACTGAAGCTTTCTTT

j_gene: TRBJ2-1
v_gene: TRBV5-1
abundance: NA
d_gene: NA
CDR3aa: CASSPRGSSYNEQFF
CDR3nt: TGCGCCAGCAGCCCCCGGGGTAGCTCCTACAATGAGCAGTTCTTC

j_gene: TRBJ2-7
v_gene: TRBV11-3
abundance: NA
d_gene: NA
CDR3aa: CASSGSGDLDEQYF
CDR3nt: TGTGCCAGCAGCGGGTCAGGGGATTTGGACGAGCAGTACTTC

j_gene: TRBJ1-5
v_gene: TRBV4-3
abundance: few
d_gene: NA
CDR3aa: CASSQDYTGSNQPQHF
CDR3nt: TGCGCCAGCAGCCAAGATTACACCGGGAGCAATCAGCCCCAGCATTTT

j_gene: TRBJ2-4
v_gene: TRBV15
abundance: NA
d_gene: TRBD2
CDR3aa: CATGREGPGKNIQYF
CDR3nt: TGTGCCACCGGGCGGGAGGGCCCCGGTAAAAACATTCAGTACTTC

j_gene: TRBJ1-5
v_gene: TRBV28
abundance: NA
d_gene: NA
CDR3aa: CASRLAGTSNQPQHF
CDR3nt: TGTGCCAGCAGACTAGCCGGGACCAGCAATCAGCCCCAGCATTTT

j_gene: TRBJ1-3
v_gene: TRBV2
abundance: few
d_gene: NA
CDR3aa: CASSDGGFQGNTIYF
CDR3nt: TGTGCCAGCAGTGACGGGGGGTTCCAAGGAAACACCATATATTTT

j_gene: TRBJ2-5
v_gene: TRBV6-5
abundance: NA
d_gene: TRBD1
CDR3aa: CASSYSQGVETQYF
CDR3nt: TGTGCCAGCAGTTACAGTCAGGGGGTGGAGACCCAGTACTTC

j_gene: TRBJ1-2
v_gene: TRBV7-2
abundance: NA
d_gene: TRBD1
CDR3aa: CASSLARAGGYPSGYTF
CDR3nt: TGTGCCAGCAGCTTGGCCCGTGCAGGGGGCTACCCGAGTGGCTACACCTTC

j_gene: TRBJ1-1
v_gene: TRBV2
abundance: NA
d_gene: TRBD1
CDR3aa: CASSRTGMTEAFF
CDR3nt: TGTGCCAGCAGTCGGACAGGGATGACTGAAGCTTTCTTT

j_gene: TRBJ1-1
v_gene: TRBV4-3
abundance: once
d_gene: NA
CDR3aa: CASSQDGQGYTEAFF
CDR3nt: TGCGCCAGCAGCCAAGATGGGCAGGGGTACACTGAAGCTTTCTTT

j_gene: TRBJ2-7
v_gene: TRBV7-6
abundance: NA
d_gene: NA
CDR3aa: CASSLERVGEQYF
CDR3nt: TGTGCCAGCAGCTTGGAGAGGGTTGGCGAGCAGTACTTC

j_gene: TRBJ2-3
v_gene: TRBV10-3
abundance: NA
d_gene: TRBD2
CDR3aa: CAIMTSGGGDTQYF
CDR3nt: TGTGCCATTATGACTAGCGGGGGCGGGGATACGCAGTATTTT

j_gene: TRBJ2-1
v_gene: TRBV4-1
abundance: NA
d_gene: TRBD2
CDR3aa: CASSQDTTSGRAYEQFF
CDR3nt: TGCGCCAGCAGCCAAGACACGACTAGCGGGAGAGCATATGAGCAGTTCTTC